A selection of T cell receptor beta chains follows, all from one sample in a study of CD4 T cell repertoires in COVID-19. Assay used: immunoSEQ multiplex PCR; TCRdb lists only in-frame clones, some missing. The sample includes approximately 75,000 clones, 83% seen only once; the top ten take approximately 0.55%. This sample comprised CD4+ T cells from peripheral blood, obtained after recovery from COVID-19. These receptors were taken from a human donor who had COVID-19. Each CDR3 is given with its conserved first and last residue. A D gene is named only where the DNA matches it firmly. Expanded clones get a size class; other rows say once, few or many, or leave the size out.

v_gene: TRBV2
j_gene: TRBJ2-2
abundance: once
d_gene: NA
CDR3aa: CASRGFPATGELFF
CDR3nt: TGTGCCAGCAGGGGTTTTCCAGCAACCGGGGAGCTGTTTTTT

v_gene: TRBV10-1
j_gene: TRBJ2-3
abundance: NA
d_gene: NA
CDR3aa: CASSDGLGGQADTQYF
CDR3nt: TGCGCCAGCAGTGATGGTCTGGGGGGCCAGGCAGATACGCAGTATTTT

v_gene: TRBV5-4
j_gene: TRBJ1-4
abundance: NA
d_gene: NA
CDR3aa: CASSLDRYNEKLFF
CDR3nt: TGTGCCAGCAGCTTGGACAGATATAATGAAAAACTGTTTTTT

v_gene: TRBV7-3
j_gene: TRBJ2-5
abundance: NA
d_gene: TRBD2
CDR3aa: CASSSTSGQETQYF
CDR3nt: TGTGCCAGCAGCTCTACTAGCGGACAAGAGACCCAGTACTTC

v_gene: TRBV5-5
j_gene: TRBJ1-1
abundance: NA
d_gene: NA
CDR3aa: CASSLAGNTEAFF
CDR3nt: TGTGCCAGCAGCTTGGCCGGGAACACTGAAGCTTTCTTT

v_gene: TRBV6-5
j_gene: TRBJ2-7
abundance: NA
d_gene: NA
CDR3aa: CASSPQGQTTYEQYF
CDR3nt: TGTGCCAGCAGTCCCCAGGGTCAAACAACCTACGAGCAGTACTTC

v_gene: TRBV5-6
j_gene: TRBJ1-2
abundance: few
d_gene: TRBD1
CDR3aa: CASSLTDRAYGYTF
CDR3nt: TGTGCCAGCAGCTTGACCGACAGGGCGTATGGCTACACCTTC

v_gene: TRBV6-1
j_gene: TRBJ2-5
abundance: NA
d_gene: TRBD2
CDR3aa: CASSEALRSGGAKTQYF
CDR3nt: TGTGCCAGCAGTGAAGCGCTTCGTAGCGGGGGGGCTAAGACCCAGTACTTC

v_gene: TRBV27
j_gene: TRBJ2-7
abundance: NA
d_gene: NA
CDR3aa: CASSLGGGTYEQYF
CDR3nt: TGTGCCAGCAGTTTAGGTGGCGGGACCTACGAGCAGTACTTC

v_gene: TRBV19
j_gene: TRBJ2-2
abundance: NA
d_gene: TRBD1
CDR3aa: CASISPDRGRTGELFF
CDR3nt: TGTGCCAGTATAAGCCCGGACAGGGGACGGACCGGGGAGCTGTTTTTT

v_gene: TRBV2
j_gene: TRBJ2-1
abundance: NA
d_gene: NA
CDR3aa: CASSEVSSNEQFF
CDR3nt: TGTGCCAGCAGTGAAGTGTCCAGCAATGAGCAGTTCTTC

v_gene: TRBV27
j_gene: TRBJ2-3
abundance: NA
d_gene: NA
CDR3aa: CASRASGTDTQYF
CDR3nt: TGTGCCAGCAGGGCGTCGGGCACAGATACGCAGTATTTT

v_gene: TRBV5-1
j_gene: TRBJ2-3
abundance: once
d_gene: TRBD2
CDR3aa: CASSLSGVSTDTQYF
CDR3nt: TGCGCCAGCAGCTTGAGCGGGGTTAGCACAGATACGCAGTATTTT

v_gene: TRBV11-2
j_gene: TRBJ2-7
abundance: NA
d_gene: NA
CDR3aa: CATRTSYEQYF
CDR3nt: TGTGCCACGAGGACTTCCTACGAGCAGTACTTC

v_gene: TRBV7-2
j_gene: TRBJ2-2
abundance: NA
d_gene: NA
CDR3aa: CASSLSWGSGELFF
CDR3nt: TGTGCCAGCAGCTTGTCGTGGGGGTCCGGGGAGCTGTTTTTT

v_gene: TRBV5-1
j_gene: TRBJ1-6
abundance: NA
d_gene: NA
CDR3aa: CASSVGDRSYNSPLHF
CDR3nt: TGCGCCAGCAGCGTAGGGGATCGGTCCTATAATTCACCCCTCCACTTT

v_gene: TRBV29-1
j_gene: TRBJ2-2
abundance: NA
d_gene: NA
CDR3aa: CSVAKGAGELFF
CDR3nt: TGCAGCGTTGCCAAGGGGGCCGGGGAGCTGTTTTTT

v_gene: TRBV5-1
j_gene: TRBJ1-1
abundance: NA
d_gene: NA
CDR3aa: CASSLGLPNTEAFF
CDR3nt: TGCGCCAGCAGCTTAGGGCTTCCGAACACTGAAGCTTTCTTT

v_gene: TRBV11-3
j_gene: TRBJ2-6
abundance: NA
d_gene: NA
CDR3aa: CASSLGARGANVLTF
CDR3nt: TGTGCCAGCAGCTTAGGGGCGCGTGGGGCCAACGTCCTGACTTTC

v_gene: TRBV2
j_gene: TRBJ2-3
abundance: NA
d_gene: TRBD1
CDR3aa: CASRQGTDTQYF
CDR3nt: TGTGCCAGCAGACAGGGGACAGATACGCAGTATTTT

v_gene: TRBV11-2
j_gene: TRBJ2-7
abundance: few
d_gene: NA
CDR3aa: CASSLDGFGLSTYEQYF
CDR3nt: TGTGCCAGCAGCTTAGACGGATTTGGCCTATCCACCTACGAGCAGTACTTC

v_gene: TRBV27
j_gene: TRBJ1-6
abundance: few
d_gene: NA
CDR3aa: CASRGGAGQLHF
CDR3nt: TGTGCCAGCCGTGGGGGGGCAGGACAGCTCCACTTT

v_gene: TRBV5-1
j_gene: TRBJ2-5
abundance: few
d_gene: NA
CDR3aa: CASSLVPHETQYF
CDR3nt: TGCGCCAGCAGCTTGGTACCCCACGAGACCCAGTACTTC

v_gene: TRBV11-1
j_gene: TRBJ2-7
abundance: NA
d_gene: NA
CDR3aa: CASSRRVEGEQYF
CDR3nt: TGTGCCAGCAGCCGGCGGGTGGAGGGGGAGCAGTACTTC

v_gene: TRBV7-8
j_gene: TRBJ2-1
abundance: NA
d_gene: NA
CDR3aa: CASSSGGQRYNEQFF
CDR3nt: TGTGCCAGCAGTTCCGGTGGCCAGAGGTACAATGAGCAGTTCTTC

v_gene: TRBV7-2
j_gene: TRBJ2-7
abundance: NA
d_gene: TRBD1
CDR3aa: CASSLGPGGYEQYF
CDR3nt: TGTGCCAGCAGCTTAGGGCCAGGGGGCTACGAGCAGTACTTC

v_gene: TRBV28
j_gene: TRBJ2-7
abundance: NA
d_gene: NA
CDR3aa: CASSSQTLRYF
CDR3nt: TGTGCCAGCAGTTCTCAGACATTGCGGTACTTC

v_gene: TRBV5-1
j_gene: TRBJ1-1
abundance: NA
d_gene: NA
CDR3aa: CASTVDRMSEAFF
CDR3nt: TGCGCCAGCACCGTTGACCGGATGTCTGAAGCTTTCTTT

v_gene: TRBV19
j_gene: TRBJ2-3
abundance: NA
d_gene: NA
CDR3aa: CASSVGGTLMDTQYF
CDR3nt: TGTGCCAGTAGTGTCGGTGGGACGTTAATGGATACGCAGTATTTT

v_gene: TRBV2
j_gene: TRBJ2-7
abundance: medium-sized
d_gene: NA
CDR3aa: CASSDSGQGYYEQYF
CDR3nt: TGTGCCAGCAGTGATAGCGGGCAGGGGTACTACGAGCAGTACTTC

v_gene: TRBV10-1
j_gene: TRBJ2-7
abundance: NA
d_gene: NA
CDR3aa: CASSGEGTCDEQYF
CDR3nt: TGCGCCAGCAGTGGTGAAGGGACTTGCGACGAGCAGTACTTC

v_gene: TRBV7-2
j_gene: TRBJ1-4
abundance: NA
d_gene: TRBD1
CDR3aa: CASRGTGNEKLFF
CDR3nt: TGTGCCAGCAGAGGGACAGGGAATGAAAAACTGTTTTTT

v_gene: TRBV9
j_gene: TRBJ2-5
abundance: NA
d_gene: NA
CDR3aa: CASSGGLTLGETQYF
CDR3nt: TGTGCCAGCAGCGGGGGACTCACCTTGGGAGAGACCCAGTACTTC

v_gene: TRBV5-6
j_gene: TRBJ2-5
abundance: NA
d_gene: TRBD2
CDR3aa: CASSLEAGGRETQYF
CDR3nt: TGTGCCAGCAGCTTGGAAGCGGGGGGTCGCGAGACCCAGTACTTC

v_gene: TRBV5-1
j_gene: TRBJ2-7
abundance: few
d_gene: NA
CDR3aa: CASSIGSDEQYF
CDR3nt: TGCGCCAGCAGCATTGGCAGCGACGAGCAGTACTTC

v_gene: TRBV21-1
j_gene: TRBJ2-1
abundance: NA
d_gene: NA
CDR3aa: CASSLDRGHTRSYNEQFF
CDR3nt: TGTGCCAGCAGCTTGGACAGGGGGCACACCCGCTCCTACAATGAGCAGTTCTTC

v_gene: TRBV24-1
j_gene: TRBJ1-5
abundance: NA
d_gene: TRBD1
CDR3aa: CATSEATGQQQPQHF
CDR3nt: TGTGCCACCAGTGAGGCTACGGGACAGCAGCAGCCCCAGCATTTT

v_gene: TRBV12-3/TRBV12-4
j_gene: TRBJ2-2
abundance: NA
d_gene: NA
CDR3aa: CASRRDPTGELFF
CDR3nt: TGTGCCAGCAGAAGGGACCCCACCGGGGAGCTGTTTTTT

v_gene: TRBV12-5
j_gene: TRBJ2-5
abundance: NA
d_gene: NA
CDR3aa: CASGFREQETQYF
CDR3nt: TGTGCTAGTGGTTTCCGGGAACAAGAGACCCAGTACTTC

v_gene: TRBV2
j_gene: TRBJ1-2
abundance: NA
d_gene: NA
CDR3aa: CASSEGPAGYTF
CDR3nt: TGTGCCAGCAGTGAAGGACCAGCAGGCTACACCTTC

v_gene: TRBV6-1
j_gene: TRBJ1-3
abundance: NA
d_gene: NA
CDR3aa: CASSVQPTGNTIYF
CDR3nt: TGTGCCAGCAGCGTCCAACCGACTGGAAACACCATATATTTT

v_gene: TRBV30
j_gene: TRBJ1-1
abundance: NA
d_gene: NA
CDR3aa: CASARGGNTEAFF
CDR3nt: TGTGCCTCGGCCCGAGGGGGTAACACTGAAGCTTTCTTT

v_gene: TRBV18
j_gene: TRBJ2-2
abundance: NA
d_gene: NA
CDR3aa: CASSPKDYNTGELFF
CDR3nt: TGTGCCAGCTCACCAAAGGACTACAACACCGGGGAGCTGTTTTTT

v_gene: TRBV9
j_gene: TRBJ2-6
abundance: NA
d_gene: TRBD1
CDR3aa: CASSVPTGVRASYSGANVLTF
CDR3nt: TGTGCCAGCAGCGTACCGACAGGGGTTAGGGCCTCTTACTCTGGGGCCAACGTCCTGACTTTC

v_gene: TRBV6-5
j_gene: TRBJ1-6
abundance: NA
d_gene: NA
CDR3aa: CASRDAGNSPLHF
CDR3nt: TGTGCCAGCCGGGACGCAGGGAATTCACCCCTCCACTTT

v_gene: TRBV9
j_gene: TRBJ2-3
abundance: NA
d_gene: NA
CDR3aa: CASSVRGLGPSDTQYF
CDR3nt: TGTGCCAGCAGCGTAAGGGGGTTGGGCCCCTCAGATACGCAGTATTTT

v_gene: TRBV19
j_gene: TRBJ2-7
abundance: few
d_gene: NA
CDR3aa: CASSPRWAVSEQYF
CDR3nt: TGTGCCAGTAGTCCGCGATGGGCAGTCAGCGAGCAGTACTTC

v_gene: TRBV5-6
j_gene: TRBJ2-1
abundance: once
d_gene: NA
CDR3aa: CASSAGRTAVHYNEQFF
CDR3nt: TGTGCCAGCAGCGCCGGGCGGACAGCTGTGCACTACAATGAGCAGTTCTTC

v_gene: TRBV10-1
j_gene: TRBJ2-7
abundance: NA
d_gene: NA
CDR3aa: CASNKPPSEQYF
CDR3nt: TGCGCCAGCAATAAACCCCCTTCCGAGCAGTACTTC

v_gene: TRBV5-8
j_gene: TRBJ2-7
abundance: NA
d_gene: NA
CDR3aa: CASSFRGRRLSYEQYF
CDR3nt: TGTGCCAGCAGCTTTCGGGGGCGAAGGCTATCCTACGAGCAGTACTTC